Presented here are 15 T cell receptor beta chains from one specimen sequenced in a study of early T cells in non-severe SARS-CoV-2 infection. TCRdb independently ran MiXCR on the 5' RACE reads; one entry per CDR3 protein. The sample has tens of thousands of distinct CDR3 sequences; around 12% are singletons. Input material: whole blood. The receptors here all came from an adult who was a healthcare worker with PCR-confirmed SARS-CoV-2 infection or an uninfected control (not recorded which).

This clonotype was detected ten times or more. V is TRBV4-3 and J is TRBJ2-6, with 9 bases lining up with TRBD1. The CDR3 runs 17 residues. The V gene end was trimmed by 5 bases and the J gene end by 0 bases; junction bases not matched to a gene: 5. In germline, CDR1 is LGHNA, CDR2 YSLEER. The CDR3, as DNA: TGCGCCAGCAGCGCGCGGACAGGGGCCTCTGGGGCCAACGTCCTGACTTTC. Its protein product is CASSARTGASGANVLTF.

This clonotype was observed a handful of times. The rearrangement links TRBV20-1 to TRBJ2-5, with 9 bases matching TRBD2. The J segment lost 5 bases and the V segment lost 8 bases, leaving 12 bases of the junction unmatched. The CDR3 runs to 14 residues. The germline V gene encodes CDR1 DFQATT and CDR2 SNEGSKA (reference sequence). CDR3 region: CSPTAGGPKETQYF. As DNA, the CDR3 is TGCAGTCCGACCGCGGGAGGGCCTAAGGAGACCCAGTACTTC.

This clonotype was counted between two and nine times. As DNA, the CDR3 is TGCAGCGTCGCGAACACTGAAGCTTTCTTT. Its protein product is CSVANTEAFF. The chain combines TRBV29-1 with TRBJ1-1, with D unclear. The CDR3 length is 10 residues. Germline CDR1 is SQVTM and CDR2 is ANQGSEA. V dropped 6 bases and J dropped 1 base, with 3 bases sitting between them.

This clonotype came up many times. This rearrangement joins TRBV7-8 to TRBJ2-5, with 10 bases that match TRBD2. CDR1 and CDR2 (germline): SGHVS, FQNEAQ. J gave up 6 bases and V 5 bases, and 18 bases lay outside the gene matches. The CDR3 contains 18 residues. The CDR3 region has the DNA TGTGCCAGCAGCCTCCCCGCGAGACTAGCGGGTTTTGGAAAGACCCAGTACTTC. It is translated as CASSLPARLAGFGKTQYF.

This clonotype has ten or more counts. The rearrangement joins TRBV14 to TRBJ2-5, with D uncertain. CDR3 length: 17 amino acids. Trimming pared 6 bases from V and 1 base from J, leaving 21 bases between. Germline V lookup: CDR1 SGHDN, CDR2 FVKESK. The CDR3 spells CASSQSLGPAVQETQYF. Here the CDR3 DNA reads TGTGCCAGCAGTCAAAGCCTGGGTCCGGCTGTCCAAGAGACCCAGTACTTC. Full variable domain (rest looked up from reference TRBV14 and TRBJ2-5): EAGVTQFPSHSVIEKGQTVTLRCDPISGHDNLYWYRRVMGKEIKFLLHFVKESKQDESGMPNNRFLAERTGGTYSTLKVQPAELEDSGVYFCASSQSLGPAVQETQYFGPGTRLLVL.

As DNA, the CDR3 is TGTGCCAGCAGGAGAAGTCCAGATACGCAGTATTTT. It encodes CASRRSPDTQYF. The chain employs TRBV6-6 and TRBJ2-3; D unclear. V was trimmed by 6 bases and J by 4 bases, leaving 8 bases between them. Germline CDR1 and CDR2: MNHNY and SVGAGI (reference sequence). CDR3 length equals 12 residues.

V and J are TRBV5-1 and TRBJ2-7, with D possibly TRBD1 on 6 matching bases. Germline V lookup: CDR1 SGHRS, CDR2 YFSETQ. The CDR3 has 13 residues. V shed 3 bases and J shed 6 bases, with 13 bases lying between them. CDR3 coding DNA: TGCGCCAGCAGCTGGGACATTGGGGGCGAGCAGTACTTC. Amino acids: CASSWDIGGEQYF.

This clonotype was counted only a few times. V is TRBV3-1 and J is TRBJ2-1; D remains unclear. The CDR3 consists of 14 residues. V was pared by 6 bases and J by 2 bases, with 11 bases between. Germline V gives CDR1 LGHDT, CDR2 YNNKEL (reference sequence). The CDR3 loop reads CASSTVQAYNEQFF. The CDR3 DNA reads TGTGCCAGCAGTACAGTTCAGGCCTACAATGAGCAGTTCTTC.

The V and J genes are TRBV12-3 or TRBV12-4 and TRBJ2-3; D unresolved. This CDR3 has 12 amino acids. V was cut by 2 bases and J by 4 bases, with 4 bases left in between. The CDR3 protein is CASSLRSDTQYF. In nucleotides, the CDR3 is TGTGCCAGCAGTTTAAGATCAGATACGCAGTATTTT.

The V and J genes are TRBV5-1 and TRBJ2-3, with TRBD2 matching over 12 bases. CDR3 size: 16 residues. V lost 1 base to trimming and J lost 3 bases; unmatched junction nucleotides: 3. Germline V CDR1 and CDR2: SGHRS, YFSETQ. CDR3 in amino acids: CASSLSGTSGTDTQYF. The CDR3, as DNA: TGCGCCAGCAGCTTGTCCGGGACTAGCGGGACAGATACGCAGTATTTT.

In its sample, this clonotype was seen a few times. The V call is TRBV12-3 or TRBV12-4, the J call TRBJ1-2; D not resolved. The CDR3 is made up of 12 amino acids. Trimming left V 6 bases short and J 7 bases short, with 12 bases between. CDR3 bases: TGTGCCAGCAGCCTTATGCGGGGTGGCTACACCTTC. Encoded protein: CASSLMRGGYTF.

This clonotype was counted between two and nine times. The chain employs TRBV7-2 and TRBJ1-2; D is uncertain. CDR1 SGHTA and CDR2 FQGNSA come from the germline V gene. Trimming removed 5 bases from V and 7 bases from J, with 11 bases in between. CDR3 size: 12 residues. CDR3 loop: CASSPRTLGYTF. The CDR3 nucleotides read TGTGCCAGCAGCCCTAGGACCCTTGGCTACACCTTC. The whole variable domain, filled in from reference TRBV7-2 and TRBJ1-2, reads GAGVSQSPSNKVTEKGKDVELRCDPISGHTALYWYRQSLGQGLEFLIYFQGNSAPDKSGLPSDRFSAERTGGSVSTLTIQRTQQEDSAVYLCASSPRTLGYTFGSGTRLTVV.

The chain joins TRBV5-1 to TRBJ2-3, with D perhaps TRBD2 (6 bases). This CDR3 comprises 18 residues. Per the germline V gene, CDR1 is SGHRS and CDR2 is YFSETQ. Trimming cost V 4 bases and J 4 bases, with 25 bases left between them. The CDR3 bases are TGCGCCAGCAGCCCTCGTTGGAGCGGGTCGGGTAGCTCAGATACGCAGTATTTT. Protein sequence: CASSPRWSGSGSSDTQYF.

The chain joins TRBV7-9 to TRBJ2-1, with 12 positions matching TRBD2. The V segment lost 4 bases and the J segment 8 bases; nucleotides outside the gene matches: 6. Germline values: CDR1 SEHNR, CDR2 FQNEAQ (reference sequence). The CDR3 sequence is 15 residues long. CDR3 sequence (DNA): TGTGCCAGCAGCTCACTAGCGGGGGGCCGGGATGAGCAGTTCTTC. Residues: CASSSLAGGRDEQFF.

The V and J genes are TRBV2 and TRBJ2-5; a weak D match, TRBD2 (5 bases). The CDR3 has 14 amino acids. Germline CDR1 reads SNHLY; CDR2 reads FYNNEI. V was cut by 6 bases and J by 3 bases, with 14 bases left in between. This chain's CDR3 is CASSAGLVEETQYF. The CDR3 coding sequence is TGTGCCAGCAGCGCGGGCCTCGTGGAAGAGACCCAGTACTTC.